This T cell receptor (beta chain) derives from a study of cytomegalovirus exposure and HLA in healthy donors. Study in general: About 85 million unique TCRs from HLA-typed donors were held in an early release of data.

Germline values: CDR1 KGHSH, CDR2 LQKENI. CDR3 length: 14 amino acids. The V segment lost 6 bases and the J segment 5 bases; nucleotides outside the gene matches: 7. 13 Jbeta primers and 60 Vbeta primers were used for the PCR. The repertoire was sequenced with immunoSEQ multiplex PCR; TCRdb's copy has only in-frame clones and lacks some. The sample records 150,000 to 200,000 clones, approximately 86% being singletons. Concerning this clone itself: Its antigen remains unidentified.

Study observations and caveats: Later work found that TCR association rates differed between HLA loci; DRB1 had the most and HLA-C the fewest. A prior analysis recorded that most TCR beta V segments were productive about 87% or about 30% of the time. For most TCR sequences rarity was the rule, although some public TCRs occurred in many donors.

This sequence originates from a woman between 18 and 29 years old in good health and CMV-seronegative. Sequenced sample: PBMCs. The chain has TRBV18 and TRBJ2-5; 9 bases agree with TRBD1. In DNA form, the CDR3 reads TGTGCCAGCTCCGAGGACAGGGGTAGGGAGACCCAGTACTTC. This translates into CASSEDRGRETQYF.